This T cell receptor (beta chain) appears in the sequencing data of a study of early stage breast cancer tumors. General study findings and limits: Tumors had about 2.5-fold higher T cell density and higher clonality than adjacent normal breast tissue.

Only in-frame clones appear in the TCRdb table, and some are missing; sequencing was by immunoSEQ multiplex PCR. The sample carries some 29,000 clones, 80% to 90% recorded once. V was trimmed by 6 bases and J by 7 bases, leaving 15 bases between them. From germline, CDR1 is SNHLY and CDR2 FYNNEI. The CDR3 loop spans 13 amino acids. About this clone itself: Its cognate antigen is unknown.

Sequenced input: blood. V and J are TRBV2 and TRBJ1-2, with D tentatively TRBD1 (6 bases). This TCR was recovered from a person between 50 and 60 years old with breast cancer. The CDR3 DNA follows: TGTGCCAGCAGCTTGGGGGGGGCGCGTGGCTACACCTTC. It yields the protein CASSLGGARGYTF.